This T cell receptor (beta chain) was captured by sequencing in a study of shared clonotypes between healthy human individuals. Study overall: Each donor contributed plates that comprised three CD4 naive, three CD4 memory, two CD8 naive and one CD8 memory.

The data were produced by immunoSEQ multiplex PCR, yet TCRdb's version contains in-frame clones alone and is incomplete. The sample includes 2 million to 2.5 million clones, around 92% seen only once; the top ten take 0.37%. Whole-study results and caveats: Naive subsets typically showed greater estimated richness than memory subsets.

As to this clone: Its target is unknown.

Partitioning of CD4+ cells yielded a CD45RA+ naive subset and a CD45RA-negative memory subset. The CDR3 extends over 15 amino acids. Trimming pared 3 bases from V and 3 bases from J, leaving 15 bases between. CDR1 is GTSNPN, CDR2 SVGIG, per germline (reference sequence). Sequenced material: naive CD4+ T cells from PBMCs. Subset reported: CD45RA+ positively selected. The chain couples TRBV30 to TRBJ1-5; possibly TRBD1 for D (5 bases). This receptor was taken from a man aged 18 to 29 in good health. Some clones in this sample may be carry-over from other donors' samples. CDR3 amino acids: CAWRGSGTANQPQHF. Written as DNA, the CDR3 is TGTGCCTGGAGGGGGTCAGGGACGGCCAATCAGCCCCAGCATTTT.